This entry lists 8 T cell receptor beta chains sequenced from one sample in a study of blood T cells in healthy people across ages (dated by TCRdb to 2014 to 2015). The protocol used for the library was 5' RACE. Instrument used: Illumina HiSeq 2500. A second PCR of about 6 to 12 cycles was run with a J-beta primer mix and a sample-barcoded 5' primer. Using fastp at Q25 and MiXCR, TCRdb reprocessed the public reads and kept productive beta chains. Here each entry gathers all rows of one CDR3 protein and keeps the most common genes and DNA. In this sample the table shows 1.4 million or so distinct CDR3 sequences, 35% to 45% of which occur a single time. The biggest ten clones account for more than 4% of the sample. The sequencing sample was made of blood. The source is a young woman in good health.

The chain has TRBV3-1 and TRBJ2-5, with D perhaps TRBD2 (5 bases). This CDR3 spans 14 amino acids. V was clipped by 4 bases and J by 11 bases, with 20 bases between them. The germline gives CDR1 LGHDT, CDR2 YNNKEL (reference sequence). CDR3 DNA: TGTGCCAGCAGCCCTCGGACGGGATACTACAAGCAGTACTTC. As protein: CASSPRTGYYKQYF.

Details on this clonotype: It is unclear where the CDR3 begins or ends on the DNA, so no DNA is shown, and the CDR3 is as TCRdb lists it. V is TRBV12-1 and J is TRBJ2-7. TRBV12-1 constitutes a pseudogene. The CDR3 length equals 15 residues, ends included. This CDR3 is CASSFGFGSSYEQYF.

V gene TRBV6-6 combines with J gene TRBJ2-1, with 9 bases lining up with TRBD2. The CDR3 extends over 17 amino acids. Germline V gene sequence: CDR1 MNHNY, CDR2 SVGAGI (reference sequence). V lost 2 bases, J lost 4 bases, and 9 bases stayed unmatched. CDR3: CASSYPLAGYSYNEQFF. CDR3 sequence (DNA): TGTGCCAGCAGTTACCCCCTAGCGGGATATAGTTACAATGAGCAGTTCTTC.

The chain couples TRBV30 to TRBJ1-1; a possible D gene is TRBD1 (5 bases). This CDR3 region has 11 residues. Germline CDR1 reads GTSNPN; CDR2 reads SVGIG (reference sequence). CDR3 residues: CVGDWDTEAFF. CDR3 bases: TGTGTAGGGGATTGGGACACTGAAGCTTTCTTT.

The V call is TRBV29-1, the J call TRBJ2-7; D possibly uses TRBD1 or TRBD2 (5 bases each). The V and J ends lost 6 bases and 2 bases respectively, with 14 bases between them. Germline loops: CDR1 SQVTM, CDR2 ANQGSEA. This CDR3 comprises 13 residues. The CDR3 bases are TGCAGCGTCGGGACCCAGCCCCCCTACGAGCAGTACTTC. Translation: CSVGTQPPYEQYF.

CDR3 residues: CSVTNQGTSYGYTF. CDR3 bases: TGCAGCGTAACTAATCAGGGCACAAGCTATGGCTACACCTTC. This chain joins TRBV29-1 and TRBJ1-2; possible D gene TRBD1, 5 bases. The CDR3 covers 14 residues. CDR1 SQVTM and CDR2 ANQGSEA come from the germline V gene. The ends were cut back, 6 bases at V and 4 bases at J, with 18 bases in the middle. Together with reference TRBV29-1 and TRBJ1-2, the CDR3 gives the full variable domain: SAVISQKPSRDICQRGTSLTIQCQVDSQVTMMFWYRQQPGQSLTLIATANQGSEATYESGFVIDKFPISRPNLTFSTLTVSNMSPEDSSIYLCSVTNQGTSYGYTFGSGTRLTVV.

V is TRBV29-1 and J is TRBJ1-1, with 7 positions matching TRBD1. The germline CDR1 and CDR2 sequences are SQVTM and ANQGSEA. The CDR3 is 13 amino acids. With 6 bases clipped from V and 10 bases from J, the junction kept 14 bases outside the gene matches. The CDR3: CSVARGGLAVAFF. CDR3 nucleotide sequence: TGCAGCGTGGCCAGGGGGGGCCTAGCGGTAGCTTTCTTT.

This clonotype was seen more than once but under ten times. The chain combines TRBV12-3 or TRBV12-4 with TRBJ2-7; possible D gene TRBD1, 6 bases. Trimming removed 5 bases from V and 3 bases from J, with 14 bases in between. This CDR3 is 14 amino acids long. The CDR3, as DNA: TGTGCCAGCAGTCGGGACAAGGAGGTCTACGAGCAGTACTTC. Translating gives CASSRDKEVYEQYF.